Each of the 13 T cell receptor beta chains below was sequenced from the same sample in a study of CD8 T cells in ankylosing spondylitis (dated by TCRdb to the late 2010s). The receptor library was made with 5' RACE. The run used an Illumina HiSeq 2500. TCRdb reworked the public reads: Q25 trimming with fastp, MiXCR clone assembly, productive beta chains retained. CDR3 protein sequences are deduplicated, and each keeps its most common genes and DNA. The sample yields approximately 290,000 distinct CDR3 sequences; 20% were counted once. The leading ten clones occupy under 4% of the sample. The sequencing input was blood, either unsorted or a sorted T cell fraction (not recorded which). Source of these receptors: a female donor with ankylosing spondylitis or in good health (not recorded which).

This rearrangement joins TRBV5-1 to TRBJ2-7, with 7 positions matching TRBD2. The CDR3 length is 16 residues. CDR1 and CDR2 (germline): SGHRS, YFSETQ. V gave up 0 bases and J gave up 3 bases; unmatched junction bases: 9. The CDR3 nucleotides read TGCGCCAGCAGCTTGGAATTGGGGGGGAGTCGCTACGAGCAGTACTTC. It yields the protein CASSLELGGSRYEQYF.

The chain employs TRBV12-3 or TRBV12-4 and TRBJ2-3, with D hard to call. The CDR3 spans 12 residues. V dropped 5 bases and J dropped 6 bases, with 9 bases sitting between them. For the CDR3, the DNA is TGTGCCAGCAGTCCCTCAGTTGATACGCAGTATTTT. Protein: CASSPSVDTQYF.

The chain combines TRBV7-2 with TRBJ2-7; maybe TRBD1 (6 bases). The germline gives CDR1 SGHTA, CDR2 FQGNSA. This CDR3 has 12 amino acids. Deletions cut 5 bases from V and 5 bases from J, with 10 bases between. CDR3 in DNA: TGTGCCAGCAGCAGGGGACAACACGAGCAGTACTTC. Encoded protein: CASSRGQHEQYF.

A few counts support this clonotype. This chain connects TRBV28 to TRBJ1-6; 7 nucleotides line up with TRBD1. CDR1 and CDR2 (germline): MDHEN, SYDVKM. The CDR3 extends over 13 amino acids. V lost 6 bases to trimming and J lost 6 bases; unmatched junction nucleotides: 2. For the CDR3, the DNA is TGTGCCAGCAGAAGACAGGGTAATTCACCCCTCCACTTT. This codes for CASRRQGNSPLHF.

The CDR3 DNA follows: TGTGCCAGCATGTTTGTCTCGCCCAACACCGGGGAGCTGTTTTTT. It specifies CASMFVSPNTGELFF. This sequence joins TRBV28 and TRBJ2-2; D remains unclear. Trimming removed 7 bases at V and 2 bases at J, with 14 bases between. This CDR3 is built from 15 residues. Germline values: CDR1 MDHEN, CDR2 SYDVKM.

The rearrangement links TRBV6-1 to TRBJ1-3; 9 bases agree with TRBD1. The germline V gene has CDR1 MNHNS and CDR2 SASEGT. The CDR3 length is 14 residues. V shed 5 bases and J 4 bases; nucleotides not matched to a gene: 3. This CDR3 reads CASSRDRVGNTIYF. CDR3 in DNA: TGTGCCAGCAGTCGGGACAGGGTAGGAAACACCATATATTTT.

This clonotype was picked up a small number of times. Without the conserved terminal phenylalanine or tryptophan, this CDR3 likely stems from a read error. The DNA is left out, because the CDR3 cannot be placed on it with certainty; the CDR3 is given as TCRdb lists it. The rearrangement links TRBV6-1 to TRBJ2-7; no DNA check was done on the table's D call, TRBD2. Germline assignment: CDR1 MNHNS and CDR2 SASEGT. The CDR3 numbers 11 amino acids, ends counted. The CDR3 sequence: CASRNSRDSEL.

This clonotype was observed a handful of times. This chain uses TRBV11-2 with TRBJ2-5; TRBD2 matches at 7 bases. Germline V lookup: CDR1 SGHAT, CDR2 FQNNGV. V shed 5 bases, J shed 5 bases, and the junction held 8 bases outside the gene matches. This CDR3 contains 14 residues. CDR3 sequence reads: CASSHRTRQETQYF. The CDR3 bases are TGTGCCAGCAGCCACCGGACTAGACAGGAGACCCAGTACTTC.

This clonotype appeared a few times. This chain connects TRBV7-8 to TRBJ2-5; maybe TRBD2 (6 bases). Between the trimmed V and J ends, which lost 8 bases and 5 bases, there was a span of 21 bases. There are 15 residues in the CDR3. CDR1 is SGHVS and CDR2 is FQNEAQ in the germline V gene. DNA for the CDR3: TGTGCCAGCGGGGAGGAAAGGGCCCACGGGGAGACCCAGTACTTC. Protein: CASGEERAHGETQYF. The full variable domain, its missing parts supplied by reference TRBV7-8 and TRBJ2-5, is GAGVSQSPRYKVAKRGQDVALRCDPISGHVSLFWYQQALGQGPEFLTYFQNEAQLDKSGLPSDRFFAERPEGSVSTLKIQRTQQEDSAVYLCASGEERAHGETQYFGPGTRLLVL.

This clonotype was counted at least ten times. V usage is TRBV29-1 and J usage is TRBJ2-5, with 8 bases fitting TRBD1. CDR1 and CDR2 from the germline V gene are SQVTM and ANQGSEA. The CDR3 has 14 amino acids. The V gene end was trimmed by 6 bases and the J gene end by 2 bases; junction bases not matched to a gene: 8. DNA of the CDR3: TGCAGCGTCGACCTGACAGGGGATCAAGAGACCCAGTACTTC. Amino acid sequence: CSVDLTGDQETQYF.

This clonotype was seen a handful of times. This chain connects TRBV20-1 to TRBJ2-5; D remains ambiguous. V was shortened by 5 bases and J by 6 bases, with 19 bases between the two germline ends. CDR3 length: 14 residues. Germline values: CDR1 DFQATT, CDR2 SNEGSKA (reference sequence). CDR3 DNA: TGCAGTGCTCCCCATTCCCAGGAGAGGCAGACCCAGTACTTC. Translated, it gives CSAPHSQERQTQYF.

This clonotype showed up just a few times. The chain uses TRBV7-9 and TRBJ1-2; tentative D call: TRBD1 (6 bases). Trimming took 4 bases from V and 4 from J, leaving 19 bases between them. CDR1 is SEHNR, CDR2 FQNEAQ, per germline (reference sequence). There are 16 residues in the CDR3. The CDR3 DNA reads TGTGCCAGCAGCTCCGGCGGGGGGCTTTTAGGCTATGGCTACACCTTC. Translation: CASSSGGGLLGYGYTF.

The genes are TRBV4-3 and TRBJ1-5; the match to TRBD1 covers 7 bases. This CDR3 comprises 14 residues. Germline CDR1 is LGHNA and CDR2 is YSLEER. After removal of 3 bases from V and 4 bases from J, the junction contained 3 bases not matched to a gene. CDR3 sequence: CASSHDRVNQPQHF. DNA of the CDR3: TGCGCCAGCAGCCATGACAGGGTGAATCAGCCCCAGCATTTT.